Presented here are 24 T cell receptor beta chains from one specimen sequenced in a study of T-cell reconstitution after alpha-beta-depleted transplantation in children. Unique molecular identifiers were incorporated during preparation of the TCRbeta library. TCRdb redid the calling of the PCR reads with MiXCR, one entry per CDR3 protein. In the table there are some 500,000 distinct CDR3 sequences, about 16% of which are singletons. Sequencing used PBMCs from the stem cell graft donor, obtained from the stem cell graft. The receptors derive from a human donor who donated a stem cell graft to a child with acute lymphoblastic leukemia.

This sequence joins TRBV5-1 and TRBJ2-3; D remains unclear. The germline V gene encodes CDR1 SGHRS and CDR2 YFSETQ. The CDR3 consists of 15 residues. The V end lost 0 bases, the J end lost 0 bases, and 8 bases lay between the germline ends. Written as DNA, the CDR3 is TGCGCCAGCAGCTTGGTGGTCAGAAGCACAGATACGCAGTATTTT. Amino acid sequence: CASSLVVRSTDTQYF.

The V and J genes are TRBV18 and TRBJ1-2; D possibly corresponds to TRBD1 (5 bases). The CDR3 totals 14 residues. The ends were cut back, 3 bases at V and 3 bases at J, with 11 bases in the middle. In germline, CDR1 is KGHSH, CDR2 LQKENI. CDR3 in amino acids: CASSPGDSYYGYTF. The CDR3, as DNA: TGTGCCAGCTCACCGGGTGACAGCTACTATGGCTACACCTTC.

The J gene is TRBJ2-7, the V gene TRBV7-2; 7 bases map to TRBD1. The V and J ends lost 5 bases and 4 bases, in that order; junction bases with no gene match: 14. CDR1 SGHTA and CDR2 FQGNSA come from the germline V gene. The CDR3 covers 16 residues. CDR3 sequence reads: CASSLGWGTEAYEQYF. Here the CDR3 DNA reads TGTGCCAGCAGCCTAGGGTGGGGGACAGAAGCTTACGAGCAGTACTTC.

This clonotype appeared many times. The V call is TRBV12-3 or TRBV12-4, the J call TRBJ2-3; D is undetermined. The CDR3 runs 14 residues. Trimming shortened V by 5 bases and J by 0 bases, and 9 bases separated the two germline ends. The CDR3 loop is CASSATVSTDTQYF. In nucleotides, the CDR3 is TGTGCCAGCAGTGCCACCGTTAGCACAGATACGCAGTATTTT.

CDR3 amino acids: CASRYQETQYF. CDR3 DNA: TGTGCCAGCAGGTACCAAGAGACCCAGTACTTC. The chain is built from TRBV12-3 or TRBV12-4 and TRBJ2-5; the D is unclear. The V and J ends lost 6 bases and 0 bases respectively, with 2 bases between them. This CDR3 spans 11 amino acids.

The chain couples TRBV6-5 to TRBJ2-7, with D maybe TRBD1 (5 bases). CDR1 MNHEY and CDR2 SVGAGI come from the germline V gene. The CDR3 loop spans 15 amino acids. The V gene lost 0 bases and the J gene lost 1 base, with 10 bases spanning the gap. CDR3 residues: CASSYSTVRSYEQYF. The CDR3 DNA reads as TGTGCCAGCAGTTACTCGACAGTAAGGTCCTACGAGCAGTACTTC.

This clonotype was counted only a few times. CDR3 nucleotides: TGTGCCAGCAGCCTTCATACCGGGACTAGCAGGGCTGAGCAGTTCTTC. Its translation: CASSLHTGTSRAEQFF. The V and J genes are TRBV14 and TRBJ2-1; the match to TRBD2 covers 9 bases. CDR3 length: 16 residues. Per the germline V gene, CDR1 is SGHDN and CDR2 is FVKESK. After removal of 4 bases from V and 9 bases from J, the junction contained 13 bases not matched to a gene. Full variable domain (remainder filled in from reference TRBV14 and TRBJ2-1): EAGVTQFPSHSVIEKGQTVTLRCDPISGHDNLYWYRRVMGKEIKFLLHFVKESKQDESGMPNNRFLAERTGGTYSTLKVQPAELEDSGVYFCASSLHTGTSRAEQFFGPGTRLTVL.

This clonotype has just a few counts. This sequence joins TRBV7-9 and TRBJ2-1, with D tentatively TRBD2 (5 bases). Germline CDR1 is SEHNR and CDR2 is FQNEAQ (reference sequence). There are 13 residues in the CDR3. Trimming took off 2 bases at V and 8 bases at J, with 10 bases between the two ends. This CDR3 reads CASSLPPSHEQFF. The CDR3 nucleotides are TGTGCCAGCAGCTTACCTCCTAGCCATGAGCAGTTCTTC.

Written as DNA, the CDR3 is TGTGCCATCAAAGGTACCTCAGCGGGTGAGCAGTACTTC. This translates into CAIKGTSAGEQYF. The rearrangement joins TRBV10-3 to TRBJ2-7; possible D gene TRBD2, 6 bases. Germline CDR1 and CDR2: ENHRY and SYGVKD. The CDR3 totals 13 residues. The V gene lost 7 bases and the J gene lost 7 bases, with 17 bases spanning the gap.

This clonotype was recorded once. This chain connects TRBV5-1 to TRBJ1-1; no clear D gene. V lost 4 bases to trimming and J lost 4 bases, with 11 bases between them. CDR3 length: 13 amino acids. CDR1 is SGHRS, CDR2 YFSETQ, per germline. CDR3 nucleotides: TGCGCCAGCAGCCATGACCCCGGCACTGAAGCTTTCTTT. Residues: CASSHDPGTEAFF.

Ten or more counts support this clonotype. The CDR3 reads CSARDRRERTDTQYF. The DNA for the CDR3 is TGCAGTGCTAGAGATAGGAGGGAGCGGACAGATACGCAGTATTTT. The rearrangement links TRBV20-1 to TRBJ2-3; D may be TRBD2 (6 bases). From germline, CDR1 is DFQATT and CDR2 SNEGSKA (reference sequence). V lost 0 bases to trimming and J lost 3 bases, with 13 bases between them. This CDR3 spans 15 amino acids.

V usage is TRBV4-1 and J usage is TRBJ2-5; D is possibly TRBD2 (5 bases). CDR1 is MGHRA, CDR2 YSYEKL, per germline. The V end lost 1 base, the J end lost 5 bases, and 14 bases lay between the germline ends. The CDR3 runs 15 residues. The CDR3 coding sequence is TGCGCCAGCAGCCAAGCCCCTGGACTGGACGAGACCCAGTACTTC. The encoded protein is CASSQAPGLDETQYF.

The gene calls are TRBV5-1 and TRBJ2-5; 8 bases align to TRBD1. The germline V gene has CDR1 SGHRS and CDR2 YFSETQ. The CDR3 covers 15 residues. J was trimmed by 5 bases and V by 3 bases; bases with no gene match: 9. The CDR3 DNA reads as TGCGCCAGCAGCTCGGGACAGGCGGGCGGGGAGACCCAGTACTTC. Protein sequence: CASSSGQAGGETQYF.

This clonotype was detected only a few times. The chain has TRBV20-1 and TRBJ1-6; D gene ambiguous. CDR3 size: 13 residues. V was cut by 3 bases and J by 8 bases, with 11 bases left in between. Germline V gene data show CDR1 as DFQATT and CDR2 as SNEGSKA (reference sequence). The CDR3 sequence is CSASLQADSPLHF. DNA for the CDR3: TGCAGTGCTAGTCTGCAGGCAGATTCACCCCTCCACTTT.

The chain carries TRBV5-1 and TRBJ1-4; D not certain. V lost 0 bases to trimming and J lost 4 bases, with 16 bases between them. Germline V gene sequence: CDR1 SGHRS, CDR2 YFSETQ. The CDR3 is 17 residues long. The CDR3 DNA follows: TGCGCCAGCAGCTTGGAGGTTGGCTACACCAGTAATGAAAAACTGTTTTTT. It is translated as CASSLEVGYTSNEKLFF.

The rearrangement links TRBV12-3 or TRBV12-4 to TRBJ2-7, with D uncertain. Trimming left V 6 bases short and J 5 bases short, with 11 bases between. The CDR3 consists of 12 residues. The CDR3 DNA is TGTGCCAGCAGCCCTCCTAACGACGAGCAGTACTTC. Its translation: CASSPPNDEQYF.

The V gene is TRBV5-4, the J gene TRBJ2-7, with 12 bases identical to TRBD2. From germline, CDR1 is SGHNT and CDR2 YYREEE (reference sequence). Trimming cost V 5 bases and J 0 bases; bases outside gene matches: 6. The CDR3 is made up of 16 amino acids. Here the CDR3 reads CASRRGLAGTSYEQYF. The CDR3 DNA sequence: TGTGCCAGCAGGCGCGGACTAGCGGGAACCTCCTACGAGCAGTACTTC.

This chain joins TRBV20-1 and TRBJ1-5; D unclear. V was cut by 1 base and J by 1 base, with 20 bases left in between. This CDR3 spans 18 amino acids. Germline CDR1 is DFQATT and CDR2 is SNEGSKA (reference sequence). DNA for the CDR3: TGCAGTGCTAGAGTCCCTCGGGGTTGGGGTCGAAGCAATCAGCCCCAGCATTTT. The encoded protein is CSARVPRGWGRSNQPQHF.

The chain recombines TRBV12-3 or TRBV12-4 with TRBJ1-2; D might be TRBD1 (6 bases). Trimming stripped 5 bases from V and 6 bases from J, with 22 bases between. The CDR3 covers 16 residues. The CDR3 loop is CASSLQGSGRSDGYTF. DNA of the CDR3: TGTGCCAGCAGTCTACAGGGCTCGGGGCGTAGCGATGGCTACACCTTC.

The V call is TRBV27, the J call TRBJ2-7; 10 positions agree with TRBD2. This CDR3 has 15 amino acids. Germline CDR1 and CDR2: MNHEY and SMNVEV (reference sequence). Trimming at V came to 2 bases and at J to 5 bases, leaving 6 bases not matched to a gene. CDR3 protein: CASSLGSGRLHEQYF. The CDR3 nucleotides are TGTGCCAGCAGTTTAGGTAGCGGGAGGCTTCACGAGCAGTACTTC.

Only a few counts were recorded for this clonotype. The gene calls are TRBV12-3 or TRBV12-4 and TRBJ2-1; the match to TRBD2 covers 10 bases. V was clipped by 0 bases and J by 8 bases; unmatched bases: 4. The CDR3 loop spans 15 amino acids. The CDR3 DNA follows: TGTGCCAGCAGTTTAGCGCCTAGCGGGAGAGATGAGCAGTTCTTC. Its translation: CASSLAPSGRDEQFF.

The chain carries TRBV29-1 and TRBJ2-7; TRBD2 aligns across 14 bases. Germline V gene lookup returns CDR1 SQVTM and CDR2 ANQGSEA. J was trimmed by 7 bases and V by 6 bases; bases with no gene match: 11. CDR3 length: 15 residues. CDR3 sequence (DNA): TGCAGCGTGCTGAGACTAGCGGGGGGGACATTGGAGCAGTACTTC. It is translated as CSVLRLAGGTLEQYF.

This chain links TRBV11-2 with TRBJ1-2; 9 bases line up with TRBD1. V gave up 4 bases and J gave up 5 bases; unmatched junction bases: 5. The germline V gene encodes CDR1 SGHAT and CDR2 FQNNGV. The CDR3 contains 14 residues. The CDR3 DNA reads TGTGCCAGCAGCTCGACAGGGGGGGGATATGGCTACACCTTC. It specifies CASSSTGGGYGYTF.

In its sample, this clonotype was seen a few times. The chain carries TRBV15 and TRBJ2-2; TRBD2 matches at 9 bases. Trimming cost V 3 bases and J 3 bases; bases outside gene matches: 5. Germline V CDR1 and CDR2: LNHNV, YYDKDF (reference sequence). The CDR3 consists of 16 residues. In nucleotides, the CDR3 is TGTGCCACCAGCAGGTCGACTAGCGGTTACACCGGGGAGCTGTTTTTT. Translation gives CATSRSTSGYTGELFF.